This TCR beta chain was observed in a study of T cells after yellow fever vaccination (dated by TCRdb to about 2019). Concerning the study at large: Libraries from fractions with low cell numbers were prepared with the SMART-Seq v4 Ultra Low Input RNA kit. To follow T-cell clones before and after primary and booster YFV17D yellow fever vaccination, bulk TCR alpha and beta repertoires were sequenced over time. Two healthy male donors made up the cohort, one aged 18 to 29 years and the other aged 30 to 40 years. Blood samples were taken at several timepoints before and after primary and secondary immunization, and bulk PBMC replicates and cell subsets were isolated.

This clonotype was recorded a few times. There is no known antigen for this receptor. Base qualities are not at hand, and no much larger clone is one base apart. The germline V gene encodes CDR1 MNHNS and CDR2 SASEGT. V is cut by 9 bases and J by 4 bases, and the space between the germline ends is 13 bases. Spanning cysteine to phenylalanine, the CDR3 consists of 13 amino acids. Solely the CDR3 DNA is kept, with 39 bases framed from the first base. Points the paper makes about the study in general: A small share of clonotypes occurred in both CD4 and CD8 compartments, likely arising from convergent recombination. The study included only a couple of donors, which limits how far the findings can be generalized. Computational filtering was needed because FACS-sorted repertoires could contain abundant contaminating clonotypes from the bulk population. After the booster, most of the clones that had expanded following primary vaccination were detected again (roughly 96% of CD4 and around 88% of CD8), which suggests that memory was broadly maintained. The secondary T-cell response was weaker than the primary response but faster, peaking on day 5 instead of day 15.

The treatment or condition label of this sample denotes: live attenuated yellow fever vaccine strain. At every blood-draw timepoint, two biological replicates of bulk PBMCs were collected. A standard Ficoll-Paque protocol was used to isolate PBMCs from peripheral blood. TriZol was used to extract RNA from bulk PBMCs, CD4 and CD8 fractions, and dextramer-positive and dextramer-negative fractions. TCR cDNA was synthesized by 5'RACE template switching, through which a universal primer site and unique molecular identifiers were introduced. Priming for cDNA synthesis came from both the TCR alpha and TCR beta constant segments. Two PCR steps were used to amplify libraries, with sample barcodes and sequencing adapters being added in the second step. Sequencing of libraries was performed on Illumina HiSeq 2500 (2x100 bp) or NovaSeq (2x150 bp). The published analysis was carried out like this. Demultiplexing of reads and collapsing into UMI consensus sequences were performed with MIGEC, and V(D)J alignment was carried out with MiXCR. Clonotypes responding to the vaccine were identified with edgeR on replicate PBMC samples, with the criteria of FDR below 0.01 and a log2 fold change above 5 up to day 15. Bulk clonotypes were assigned CD4 or CD8 identity according to which sequenced CD4 or CD8 repertoire held them at higher abundance. TCRdb took the public reads, trimmed them with fastp at Q25, ran MiXCR for clone calling and kept in-frame beta chains. For every CDR3 protein sequence, its rows merge into one entry that carries the most common genes and DNA. TCRdb, not the original authors, processed these V and J calls. The sample profile shows just under 600,000 distinct CDR3 sequences; roughly 12% of them were found once. The ten largest clones represent more than 12% of the sample.

The clonotype was recovered from a man aged 30 to 39 who received the YFV17D yellow fever vaccine. Sequencing used PBMCs, obtained on the day of the yellow fever booster vaccination. The chain couples TRBV6-1 to TRBJ2-1; too little of a D gene remains to name it. This receptor has the CDR3 CASAIGLYNEQFF. The DNA sequence is given as TGTGCCAGTGCCATCGGGCTTTACAATGAGCAGTTCTTC.